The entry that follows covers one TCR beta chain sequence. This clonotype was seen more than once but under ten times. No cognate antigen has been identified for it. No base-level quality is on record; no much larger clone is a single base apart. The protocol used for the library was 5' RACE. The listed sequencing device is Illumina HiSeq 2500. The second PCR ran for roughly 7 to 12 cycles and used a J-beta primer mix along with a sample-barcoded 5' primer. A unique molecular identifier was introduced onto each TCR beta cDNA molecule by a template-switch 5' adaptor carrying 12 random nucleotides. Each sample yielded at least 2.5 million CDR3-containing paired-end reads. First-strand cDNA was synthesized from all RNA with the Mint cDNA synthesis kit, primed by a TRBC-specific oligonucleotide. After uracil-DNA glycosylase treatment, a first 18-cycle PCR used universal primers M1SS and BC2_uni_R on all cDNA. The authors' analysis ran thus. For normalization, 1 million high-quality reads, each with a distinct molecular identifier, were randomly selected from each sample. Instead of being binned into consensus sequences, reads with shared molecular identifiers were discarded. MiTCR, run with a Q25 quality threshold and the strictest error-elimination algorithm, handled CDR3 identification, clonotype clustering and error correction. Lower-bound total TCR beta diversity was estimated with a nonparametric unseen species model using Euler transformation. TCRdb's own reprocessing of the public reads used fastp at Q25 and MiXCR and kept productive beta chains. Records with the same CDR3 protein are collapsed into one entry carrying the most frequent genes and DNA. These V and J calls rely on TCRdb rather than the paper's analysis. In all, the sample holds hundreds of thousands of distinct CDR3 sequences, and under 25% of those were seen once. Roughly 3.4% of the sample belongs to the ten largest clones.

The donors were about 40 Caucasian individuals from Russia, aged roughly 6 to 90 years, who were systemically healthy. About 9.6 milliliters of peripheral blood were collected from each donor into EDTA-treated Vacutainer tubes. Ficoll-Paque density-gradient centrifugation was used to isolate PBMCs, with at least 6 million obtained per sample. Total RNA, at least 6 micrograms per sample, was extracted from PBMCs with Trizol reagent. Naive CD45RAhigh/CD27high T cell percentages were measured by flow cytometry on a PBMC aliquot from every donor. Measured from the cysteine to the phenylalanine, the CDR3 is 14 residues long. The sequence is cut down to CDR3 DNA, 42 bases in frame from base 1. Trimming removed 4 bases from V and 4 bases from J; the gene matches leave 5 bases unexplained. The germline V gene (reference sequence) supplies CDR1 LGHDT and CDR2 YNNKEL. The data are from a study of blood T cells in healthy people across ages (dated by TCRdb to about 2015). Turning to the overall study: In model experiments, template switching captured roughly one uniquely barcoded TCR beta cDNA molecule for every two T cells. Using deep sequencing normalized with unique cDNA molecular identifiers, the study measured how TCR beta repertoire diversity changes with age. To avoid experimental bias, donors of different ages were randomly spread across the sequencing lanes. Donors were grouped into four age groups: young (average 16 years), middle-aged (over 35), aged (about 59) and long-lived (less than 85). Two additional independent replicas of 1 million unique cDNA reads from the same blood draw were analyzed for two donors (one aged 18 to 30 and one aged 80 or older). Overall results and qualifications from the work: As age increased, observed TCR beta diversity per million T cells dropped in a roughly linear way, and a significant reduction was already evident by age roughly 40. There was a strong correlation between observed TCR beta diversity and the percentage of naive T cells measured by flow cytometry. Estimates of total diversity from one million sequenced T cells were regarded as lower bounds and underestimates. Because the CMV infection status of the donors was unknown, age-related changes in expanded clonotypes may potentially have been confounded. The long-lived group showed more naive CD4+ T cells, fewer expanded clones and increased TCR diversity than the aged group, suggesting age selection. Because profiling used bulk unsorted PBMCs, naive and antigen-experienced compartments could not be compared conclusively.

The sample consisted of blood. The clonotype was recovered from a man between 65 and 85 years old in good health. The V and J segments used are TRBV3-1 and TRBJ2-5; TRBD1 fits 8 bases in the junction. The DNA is TGTGCCAGCAGCCCCACCGACAGGGGAGAGACCCAGTACTTC. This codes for CASSPTDRGETQYF.